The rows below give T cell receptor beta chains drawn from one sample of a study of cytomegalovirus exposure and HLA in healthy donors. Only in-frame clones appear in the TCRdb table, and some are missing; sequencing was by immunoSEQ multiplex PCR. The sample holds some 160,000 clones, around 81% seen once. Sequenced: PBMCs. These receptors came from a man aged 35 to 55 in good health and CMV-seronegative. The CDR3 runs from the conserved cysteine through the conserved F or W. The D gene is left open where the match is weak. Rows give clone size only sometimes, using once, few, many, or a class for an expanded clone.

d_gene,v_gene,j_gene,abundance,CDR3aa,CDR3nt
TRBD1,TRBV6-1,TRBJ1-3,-,CASIPGGLGGNTIYF,TGTGCCAGTATCCCAGGGGGCTTGGGAGGAAACACCATATATTTT
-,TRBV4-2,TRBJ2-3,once,CASSQQPGASGTDTQYF,TGTGCCAGCAGCCAGCAACCCGGGGCTAGCGGCACAGATACGCAGTATTTT
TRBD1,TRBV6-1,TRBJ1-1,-,CASSGDRGYTEAFF,TGTGCCAGCAGTGGGGACAGGGGGTACACTGAAGCCTTCTTT
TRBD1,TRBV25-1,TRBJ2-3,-,CASSDRRTGGTDTQYF,TGTGCCAGCAGTGACCGAAGGACAGGGGGCACAGATACGCAGTATTTT
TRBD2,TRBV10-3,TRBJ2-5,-,CAISGNSGDQETQYF,TGTGCCATCAGTGGAAATAGCGGGGACCAAGAGACCCAGTACTTC
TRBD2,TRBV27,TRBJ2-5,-,CASSSRTSMAETQYF,TGTGCCAGCAGTTCCCGGACTAGTATGGCAGAGACCCAGTACTTC
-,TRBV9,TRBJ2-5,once,CASSVALVEETQYF,TGTGCCAGCAGCGTAGCACTAGTTGAAGAGACCCAGTACTTC
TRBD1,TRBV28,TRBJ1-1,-,CASSPGGTANTEAFF,TGTGCCAGCAGCCCAGGCGGGACAGCGAACACTGAAGCTTTCTTT
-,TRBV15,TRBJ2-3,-,CATSRARDTQYF,TGTGCCACCAGCAGAGCGCGGGATACGCAGTATTTT
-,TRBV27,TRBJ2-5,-,CASMVLAGETQYF,TGTGCCAGCATGGTATTAGCTGGAGAGACCCAGTACTTC
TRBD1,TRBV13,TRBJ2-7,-,CASSPDRALTHEQYF,TGTGCCAGCAGCCCTGACAGGGCCTTAACGCACGAGCAGTACTTC
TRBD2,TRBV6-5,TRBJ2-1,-,CASSLLAGAYNEQFF,TGTGCCAGCAGTCTACTAGCGGGGGCTTACAATGAGCAGTTCTTC
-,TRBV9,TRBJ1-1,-,CASRPQANTEAFF,TGTGCCAGCCGCCCTCAGGCGAACACTGAAGCTTTCTTT
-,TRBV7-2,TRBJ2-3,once,CASSLRRTSTDTQYF,TGTGCCAGCAGCTTACGTCGGACTAGCACAGATACGCAGTATTTT
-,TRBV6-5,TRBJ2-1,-,CASSYREGEYEQFF,TGTGCCAGCAGCTACAGGGAGGGTGAGTATGAGCAGTTCTTC
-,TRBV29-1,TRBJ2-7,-,CSVLGVEQYF,TGCAGCGTTTTAGGAGTCGAGCAGTACTTC
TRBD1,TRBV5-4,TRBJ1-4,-,CASSLGQGYEKLFF,TGTGCCAGCAGCTTGGGACAGGGCTATGAAAAACTGTTTTTT
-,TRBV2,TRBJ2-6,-,CASSGDSSGANGLTF,TGTGCCAGCAGTGGAGACAGCTCTGGGGCCAACGGCCTGACTTTC
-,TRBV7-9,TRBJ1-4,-,CASSPQGYSEKLFF,TGTGCCAGCAGCCCACAGGGATATAGTGAAAAACTGTTTTTT
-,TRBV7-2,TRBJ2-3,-,CASSLGWGRETDTQYF,TGTGCCAGCAGCTTAGGGTGGGGGCGGGAGACAGATACGCAGTATTTT
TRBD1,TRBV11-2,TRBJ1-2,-,CASSLGQVTNYGYTF,TGTGCCAGCAGCTTGGGACAGGTGACTAACTATGGCTACACCTTC
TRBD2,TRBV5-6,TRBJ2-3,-,CASTGKPGGDTQYF,TGTGCCAGCACCGGGAAACCGGGAGGGGATACGCAGTATTTT
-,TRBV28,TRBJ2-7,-,CASSPPLRVNEQYF,TGTGCCAGCAGTCCGCCTTTGAGGGTCAACGAGCAGTACTTC
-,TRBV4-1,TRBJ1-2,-,CASSQAIPNIKNYGYTF,TGCGCCAGCAGCCAAGCTATCCCAAATATTAAAAACTATGGCTACACCTTC
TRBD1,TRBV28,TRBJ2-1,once,CASSPIQGNEQFF,TGTGCCAGCAGTCCAATACAGGGGAATGAGCAGTTCTTC
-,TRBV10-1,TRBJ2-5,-,CASSESSGQETQYF,TGCGCCAGCAGTGAGTCAAGCGGCCAAGAGACCCAGTACTTC
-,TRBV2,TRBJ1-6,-,CASSEGNHEGSPLHF,TGTGCCAGCAGTGAGGGGAACCACGAGGGTTCACCCCTCCACTTT
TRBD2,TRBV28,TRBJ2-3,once,CASSSLAGGLDTQYF,TGTGCCAGCAGTTCTCTAGCGGGAGGGCTTGATACGCAGTATTTT